This entry lists 18 T cell receptor beta chains sequenced from one sample in a study of CD8 T cells in Susac syndrome. Random hexamers served to reverse transcribe roughly 0.5 to 1 ug RNA. TCRdb used MiXCR to reprocess the immunoSEQ multiplex PCR reads, holding one entry per CDR3 protein. Of about 180,000 distinct CDR3 sequences listed, roughly 95% are singletons. The material sequenced was CD4+ T cells from PBMCs. The source of these receptors is a human donor with multiple sclerosis.

This clonotype has a single count. The genes are TRBV28 and TRBJ2-5, with 7 nucleotides matching TRBD1. There are 14 residues in the CDR3. V was pared by 7 bases and J by 1 base, with 6 bases of the junction left unmatched. Germline V CDR1 and CDR2: MDHEN, SYDVKM. The DNA of the CDR3 is TGTGCCAGCATCTCCCGACAGGGCCAAGAGACCCAGTACTTC. It is translated as CASISRQGQETQYF. Combining the CDR3 with reference TRBV28 and TRBJ2-5 gives the whole variable domain DVKVTQSSRYLVKRTGEKVFLECVQDMDHENMFWYRQDPGLGLRLIYFSYDVKMKEKGDIPEGYSVSREKKERFSLILESASTNQTSMYLCASISRQGQETQYFGPGTRLLVL.

This chain joins TRBV5-1 and TRBJ2-7; tentatively, D is TRBD2 (5 bases). In germline, CDR1 is SGHRS, CDR2 YFSETQ. Trimming took 4 bases from V and 5 from J, leaving 13 bases between them. The CDR3 length is 13 residues. The CDR3 bases are TGCGCCAGCAGCCCCGCGCCAGCGGACGAGCAGTACTTC. Translating it yields CASSPAPADEQYF. The full variable domain, in which reference TRBV5-1 and TRBJ2-7 provide the parts outside the CDR3, is KAGVTQTPRYLIKTRGQQVTLSCSPISGHRSVSWYQQTPGQGLQFLFEYFSETQRNKGNFPGRFSGRQFSNSRSEMNVSTLELGDSALYLCASSPAPADEQYFGPGTRLTVT.

J is TRBJ1-4 and V is TRBV12-5; D perhaps matches TRBD1 (5 bases). Trimming removed 0 bases from V and 10 bases from J, with 18 bases in between. This CDR3 is 16 amino acids long. Germline V gene lookup returns CDR1 LGHNT and CDR2 FRNRAP. The CDR3 is CASGLVQGAAGGKLFF. The CDR3 nucleotides are TGTGCTAGTGGTTTGGTACAAGGGGCCGCCGGGGGAAAACTGTTTTTT.

This chain uses TRBV19 with TRBJ2-3; D not resolved. The CDR3 has 13 residues. CDR1 LNHDA and CDR2 SQIVND come from the germline V gene (reference sequence). V lost 5 bases to trimming and J lost 2 bases, with 8 bases between them. CDR3 bases: TGTGCCAGTAGTCCCGAGGACACAGATACGCAGTATTTT. This gives the protein CASSPEDTDTQYF.

J is TRBJ2-5 and V is TRBV28; D remains ambiguous. V dropped 3 bases and J dropped 5 bases, with 1 base sitting between them. The CDR3 runs 10 residues. CDR1 MDHEN and CDR2 SYDVKM come from the germline V gene. For the CDR3, the DNA is TGTGCCAGCAGTTTGGAGACCCAGTACTTC. Its translation: CASSLETQYF.

The chain uses TRBV6-1 and TRBJ1-2; possible D gene TRBD1, 6 bases. Germline V gene sequence: CDR1 MNHNS, CDR2 SASEGT. The CDR3 totals 13 residues. Trimming cost V 10 bases and J 4 bases, with 16 bases left between them. In DNA, the CDR3 is TGTGCCATCGCCCGGGACACGACCTATGGCTACACCTTC. Protein sequence: CAIARDTTYGYTF.

The chain has TRBV6-5 and TRBJ1-1; D may be TRBD1 (5 bases). The CDR3 extends over 14 amino acids. Germline V gene lookup returns CDR1 MNHEY and CDR2 SVGAGI. Deletions cut 6 bases from V and 1 base from J, with 12 bases between. The CDR3 nucleotides read TGTGCCAGCAGGTCAGGGACGGCGAACACTGAAGCTTTCTTT. Encoded protein: CASRSGTANTEAFF.

The chain recombines TRBV6-2 or TRBV6-3 with TRBJ2-7; maybe TRBD1 (5 bases). V lost 6 bases to trimming and J lost 3 bases, with 9 bases between them. CDR3 length: 12 amino acids. The germline gives CDR1 MNHEY, CDR2 SVGEGT. The CDR3 region has the DNA TGTGCCAGCAGGCAGGGTCTCTACGAGCAGTACTTC. Its translation: CASRQGLYEQYF.

This rearrangement joins TRBV7-2 to TRBJ2-1; possible D gene TRBD2, 6 bases. CDR3 length: 11 residues. V was cut by 2 bases and J by 13 bases, with 9 bases left in between. Germline V lookup: CDR1 SGHTA, CDR2 FQGNSA. CDR3 DNA sequence: TGTGCCAGCAGCTTATACGGGACTCAGTTCTTC. Translated: CASSLYGTQFF.

The gene calls are TRBV29-1 and TRBJ1-1; D possibly corresponds to TRBD1 (6 bases). In germline, CDR1 is SQVTM, CDR2 ANQGSEA. The CDR3 length is 12 residues. The ends were cut back, 7 bases at V and 6 bases at J, with 15 bases in the middle. CDR3 nucleotide sequence: TGCAGCGGGCGAACAGGGCTCCCTGAAGCTTTCTTT. This sequence encodes CSGRTGLPEAFF.

This clonotype was recorded once. The genes are TRBV15 and TRBJ2-5; TRBD2 might be the D (5 bases). V was trimmed by 7 bases and J by 2 bases, leaving 14 bases between them. The CDR3 contains 14 residues. Per the germline V gene, CDR1 is LNHNV and CDR2 is YYDKDF (reference sequence). In DNA form, the CDR3 reads TGTGCCACCAATCAGGACCGGACTCAAGAGACCCAGTACTTC. It specifies CATNQDRTQETQYF.

The chain is built from TRBV5-1 and TRBJ2-7, with D perhaps given as TRBD1 or TRBD2 (5 bases each). The CDR3 length is 14 residues. Germline lookup yields CDR1 SGHRS and CDR2 YFSETQ. V lost 4 bases and J lost 7, with 18 bases in between. This CDR3 reads CASSKRDPVGEQYF. The CDR3 DNA is TGCGCCAGCAGCAAAAGGGACCCGGTAGGGGAGCAGTACTTC.

V gene TRBV5-6 combines with J gene TRBJ2-1, with D possibly TRBD1 on 5 matching bases. From germline, CDR1 is SGHDT and CDR2 YYEEEE. The ends were cut back, 1 base at V and 4 bases at J, with 15 bases in the middle. This CDR3 contains 16 residues. This CDR3 reads CASSLPGLAGYNEQFF. The CDR3 bases are TGTGCCAGCAGCTTGCCAGGGTTGGCAGGATACAATGAGCAGTTCTTC.

The chain is built from TRBV30 and TRBJ1-1; no definite D call. This CDR3 contains 12 residues. CDR1 and CDR2 (germline): GTSNPN, SVGIG (reference sequence). Between the trimmed V and J ends, which lost 4 bases and 0 bases, there was a span of 6 bases. DNA of the CDR3: TGTGCCTGGACAGTTTTGAACACTGAAGCTTTCTTT. Its protein product is CAWTVLNTEAFF.

This chain links TRBV2 with TRBJ1-2; TRBD1 agrees at 9 bases. This CDR3 is built from 13 residues. The V segment lost 6 bases and the J segment 7 bases; nucleotides outside the gene matches: 6. The germline V gene encodes CDR1 SNHLY and CDR2 FYNNEI. CDR3 nucleotide sequence: TGTGCCAGCAGACAACAGGGGGCCAGTGGCTACACCTTC. Its translation is CASRQQGASGYTF.

The V and J genes are TRBV6-2 or TRBV6-3 and TRBJ1-2; maybe TRBD1 (5 bases). Trimming took 5 bases from V and 2 from J, leaving 9 bases between them. This CDR3 is 13 amino acids long. Germline loops: CDR1 MNHEY, CDR2 SVGEGT. This CDR3 reads CASSQTANYGYTF. CDR3 DNA: TGTGCCAGCAGTCAGACAGCAAACTATGGCTACACCTTC.

V gene TRBV4-1 combines with J gene TRBJ1-2; D unresolved. The germline V gene has CDR1 MGHRA and CDR2 YSYEKL. This CDR3 has 14 amino acids. V was shortened by 3 bases and J by 0 bases, with 8 bases between the two germline ends. The CDR3 sequence: CASSHLSANYGYTF. CDR3 DNA: TGCGCCAGCAGCCATTTGTCGGCTAACTATGGCTACACCTTC.

The J gene is TRBJ1-6, the V gene TRBV9; 9 positions agree with TRBD1. In germline, CDR1 is SGDLS, CDR2 YYNGEE. V gave up 3 bases and J gave up 11 bases; unmatched junction bases: 6. This CDR3 contains 14 residues. CDR3 sequence (DNA): TGTGCCAGCAGCGCCGACGGGGACAGGGCACCCCTCCACTTT. Amino acid sequence: CASSADGDRAPLHF.